This entry lists 12 T cell receptor beta chains sequenced from one sample in a study of blood T cell repertoires in COVID-19. Generated by immunoSEQ multiplex PCR, the TCRdb table keeps only in-frame clones and is missing some. The table lists about 120,000 clones, around 81% of them singletons. The sample taken for sequencing was peripheral blood. All receptors come from a human donor in a cohort sampled during active COVID-19.

The genes are TRBV5-1 and TRBJ2-3; 9 bases line up with TRBD1. Trimming at V came to 4 bases and at J to 1 base, leaving 1 base not matched to a gene. Germline V gene lookup returns CDR1 SGHRS and CDR2 YFSETQ. The CDR3 totals 14 residues. Written as DNA, the CDR3 is TGCGCCAGCAGCCGACAGGGGGGCACAGATACGCAGTATTTT. Residues: CASSRQGGTDTQYF.

The CDR3 sequence: CASSLRGTENTEAFF. The CDR3 DNA sequence: TGTGCCAGCAGCTTACGTGGGACAGAGAACACTGAAGCTTTCTTT. This rearrangement joins TRBV11-2 to TRBJ1-1, with TRBD1 matching 7 bases. The CDR3 length is 15 residues. J gave up 1 base and V 2 bases, and 4 bases lay outside the gene matches. Germline assignment: CDR1 SGHAT and CDR2 FQNNGV.

The chain is built from TRBV24-1 and TRBJ2-4; tentative D call: TRBD2 (5 bases). Germline CDR1 reads KGHDR; CDR2 reads SFDVKD. CDR3 length: 14 amino acids. Trimming cost V 3 bases and J 3 bases, with 8 bases left between them. This CDR3 is CATSDTGVKNIQYF. CDR3 in DNA: TGTGCCACCAGTGATACCGGGGTCAAAAACATTCAGTACTTC.

This clone was picked up a small number of times. The gene calls are TRBV6-5 and TRBJ1-5, with no clear D. The CDR3 totals 14 residues. The germline CDR1 and CDR2 sequences are MNHEY and SVGAGI. The germline V and J ends were trimmed by 5 bases and 2 bases, with 10 bases remaining between them. CDR3 sequence reads: CASSLSGGNQPQHF. CDR3 nucleotide sequence: TGTGCCAGCAGTCTGTCCGGGGGCAATCAGCCCCAGCATTTT.

The chain links TRBV6-5 to TRBJ1-5, with TRBD1 matching 8 bases. The CDR3 loop spans 15 amino acids. J was trimmed by 4 bases and V by 4 bases; bases with no gene match: 6. Germline CDR1 reads MNHEY; CDR2 reads SVGAGI. CDR3 sequence (DNA): TGTGCCAGCAGTTTGCAGGGGGCTGGGAATCAGCCCCAGCATTTT. It specifies CASSLQGAGNQPQHF.

A word on this clone: Distinct nucleotide sequences in the sample also encode this CDR3. This chain's CDR3 is CASSLGTGLGTEAFF. The CDR3 nucleotides are TGTGCCAGCAGCTTGGGGACAGGGTTGGGTACTGAAGCTTTCTTT. The rearrangement uses TRBV5-6 and TRBJ1-1, with 8 bases fitting TRBD1. Germline V lookup: CDR1 SGHDT, CDR2 YYEEEE. The CDR3 covers 15 residues. With V trimmed by 0 bases and J by 5 bases, 6 bases remained unmatched.

This clone was found once. The chain couples TRBV15 to TRBJ1-6; TRBD1 aligns across 7 bases. Germline-derived CDR1 and CDR2 are LNHNV and YYDKDF (reference sequence). The trim removed 1 base at V and 19 bases at J, leaving 22 bases unmatched. The CDR3 covers 17 residues. CDR3 bases: TGTGCCACCAGCAGAGCTAGGGGGACAGCCGAAATTAGGCGCCTTCACTTT. Translating gives CATSRARGTAEIRRLHF.

V gene TRBV30 combines with J gene TRBJ2-7; 15 positions match TRBD2. J lost 3 bases, V lost 0 bases, and 6 bases had no gene match. The CDR3 loop spans 17 amino acids. CDR1 is GTSNPN and CDR2 is SVGIG in the germline V gene (reference sequence). CDR3 sequence reads: CAWSVLRGLAGGYEQYF. CDR3 in DNA: TGTGCCTGGAGTGTACTGAGGGGACTAGCGGGAGGCTACGAGCAGTACTTC. Based on the CDR3 plus reference TRBV30 and TRBJ2-7, the full variable domain is SQTIHQWPATLVQPVGSPLSLECTVEGTSNPNLYWYRQAAGRGLQLLFYSVGIGQISSEVPQNLSASRPQDRQFILSSKKLLLSDSGFYLCAWSVLRGLAGGYEQYFGPGTRLTVT.

This chain links TRBV5-4 with TRBJ2-7; D gene uncertain. Germline CDR1 is SGHNT and CDR2 is YYREEE (reference sequence). The CDR3 is made up of 15 amino acids. V gave up 0 bases and J gave up 0 bases, with 10 bases separating them. CDR3 region: CASSLGQVHSYEQYF. The CDR3 DNA is TGTGCCAGCAGCTTGGGGCAGGTGCACTCCTACGAGCAGTACTTC.

The chain carries TRBV24-1 and TRBJ2-7; D may be TRBD1 (5 bases). Germline CDR1 reads KGHDR; CDR2 reads SFDVKD. CDR3 length equals 15 residues. V shed 2 bases and J shed 4 bases, with 14 bases lying between them. CDR3 amino acids: CATSDSAGNWYEQYF. As DNA, the CDR3 is TGTGCCACCAGTGATTCCGCAGGGAATTGGTACGAGCAGTACTTC.

V usage is TRBV7-2 and J usage is TRBJ2-1, with D possibly matching TRBD1 (5 bases). Germline V gene data show CDR1 as SGHTA and CDR2 as FQGNSA. The CDR3 is 15 amino acids. Trimming stripped 5 bases from V and 0 bases from J, with 11 bases between. CDR3 sequence reads: CASSTTESSYNEQFF. The CDR3 DNA is TGTGCCAGCAGCACGACAGAAAGCTCCTACAATGAGCAGTTCTTC.

The V call is TRBV23-1, the J call TRBJ2-4, with 8 nucleotides matching TRBD2. TRBV23-1 is identified as an open reading frame with a role that is uncertain. With V trimmed by 0 bases and J by 11 bases, 24 bases remained unmatched. The CDR3 consists of 20 residues. In nucleotides, the CDR3 is TGCGCCAGCAGTCAATCGATTCTACCCGGGACTAGATTTTCTGAGGCCTTTCAGTACTTC. Translation: CASSQSILPGTRFSEAFQYF.